The subject of this entry is one TCR beta chain. Its antigen is not known. This entry is derived from a study of B cell selection in AIRE deficiency. General study findings and limits: Healthy donors alone shared more than 30% of 3,500 to 4,500 Treg sequences; patients alone more than 8.5%.

V lost 1 base and J lost 1, with 14 bases in between. The V gene's germline CDR1 is SGHNT and CDR2 YYREEE (reference sequence). This CDR3 is 16 amino acids long. Sorting defined conventional CD4 T cells as CD4+CD127+. Assay: immunoSEQ multiplex PCR; the TCRdb copy retains only in-frame clones and omits some. This sample has roughly 25,000 clones; around 97% occur once, and the top ten carry more than 0.2%. The sequence was obtained from a human donor with AIRE deficiency. This sequence joins TRBV5-4 and TRBJ1-1, with D tentatively TRBD1 (5 bases). Sequenced material: conventional CD4+ T cells sorted from PBMCs. CDR3 sequence reads: CASSLRFGGKNTEAFF. The CDR3 DNA reads TGTGCCAGCAGCTTGCGGTTCGGGGGTAAGAACACTGAAGCTTTCTTT.